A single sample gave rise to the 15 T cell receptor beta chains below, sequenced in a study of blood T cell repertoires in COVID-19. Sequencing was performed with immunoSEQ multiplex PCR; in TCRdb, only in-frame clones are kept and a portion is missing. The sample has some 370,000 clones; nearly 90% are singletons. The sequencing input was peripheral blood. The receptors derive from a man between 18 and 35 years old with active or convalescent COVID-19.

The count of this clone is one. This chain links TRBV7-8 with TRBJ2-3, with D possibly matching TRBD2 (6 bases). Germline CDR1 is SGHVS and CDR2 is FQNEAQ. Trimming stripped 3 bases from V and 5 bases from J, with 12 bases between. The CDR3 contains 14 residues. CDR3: CASSLEGRRDTQYF. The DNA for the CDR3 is TGTGCCAGCAGCTTGGAGGGAAGAAGAGATACGCAGTATTTT.

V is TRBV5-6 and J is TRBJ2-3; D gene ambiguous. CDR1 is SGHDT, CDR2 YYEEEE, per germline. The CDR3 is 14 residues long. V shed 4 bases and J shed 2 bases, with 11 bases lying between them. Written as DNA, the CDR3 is TGTGCCAGCAGCCTGACACTGGACACAGATACGCAGTATTTT. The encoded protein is CASSLTLDTDTQYF.

The CDR3: CASGDRAPREQFF. CDR3 sequence (DNA): TGTGCCAGTGGGGACAGGGCTCCTCGTGAGCAGTTCTTC. This sequence joins TRBV7-9 and TRBJ2-1; 9 bases line up with TRBD1. The CDR3 contains 13 residues. Germline V lookup: CDR1 SEHNR, CDR2 FQNEAQ (reference sequence). The V and J ends lost 9 bases and 9 bases, in that order; junction bases with no gene match: 9.

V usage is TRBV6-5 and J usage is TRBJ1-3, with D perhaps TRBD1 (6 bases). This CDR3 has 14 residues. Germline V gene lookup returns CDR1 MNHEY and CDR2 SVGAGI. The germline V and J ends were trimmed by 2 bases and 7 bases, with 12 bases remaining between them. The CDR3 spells CASSYGQGTNTIYF. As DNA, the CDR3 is TGTGCCAGCAGTTACGGGCAGGGGACCAACACCATATATTTT.

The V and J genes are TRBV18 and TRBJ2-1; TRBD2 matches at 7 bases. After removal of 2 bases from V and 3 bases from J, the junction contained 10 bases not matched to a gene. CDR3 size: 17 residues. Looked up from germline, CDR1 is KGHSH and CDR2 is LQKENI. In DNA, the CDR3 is TGTGCCAGCTCACCAACACGGGACCTAGCGGACTACAATGAGCAGTTCTTC. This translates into CASSPTRDLADYNEQFF.

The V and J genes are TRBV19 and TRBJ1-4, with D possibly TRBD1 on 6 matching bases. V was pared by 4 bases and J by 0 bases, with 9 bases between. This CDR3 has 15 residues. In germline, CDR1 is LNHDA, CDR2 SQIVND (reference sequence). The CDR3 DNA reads TGTGCCAGTAGTACGCGACAGGCAACTAATGAAAAACTGTTTTTT. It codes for CASSTRQATNEKLFF.

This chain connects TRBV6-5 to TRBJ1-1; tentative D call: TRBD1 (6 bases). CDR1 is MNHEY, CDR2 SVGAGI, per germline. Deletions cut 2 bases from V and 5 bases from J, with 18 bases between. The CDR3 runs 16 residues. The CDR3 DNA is TGTGCCAGCAGTTACGGGACACCGGGCGTGGGAACTGAAGCTTTCTTT. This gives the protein CASSYGTPGVGTEAFF.

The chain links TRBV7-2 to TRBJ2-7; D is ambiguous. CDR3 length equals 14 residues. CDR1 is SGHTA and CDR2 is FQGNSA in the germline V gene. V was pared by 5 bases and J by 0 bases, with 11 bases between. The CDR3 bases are TGTGCCAGCAGCCCCCGGGTTAGCTCCTACGAGCAGTACTTC. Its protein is CASSPRVSSYEQYF.

CDR3 in amino acids: CASSPDGVNQPQHF. The CDR3 nucleotides read TGCGCCAGCAGCCCTGACGGAGTCAATCAGCCCCAGCATTTT. This chain uses TRBV5-1 with TRBJ1-5; D ambiguous. The germline V gene encodes CDR1 SGHRS and CDR2 YFSETQ. The CDR3 is 14 residues long. V dropped 4 bases and J dropped 3 bases, with 11 bases sitting between them.

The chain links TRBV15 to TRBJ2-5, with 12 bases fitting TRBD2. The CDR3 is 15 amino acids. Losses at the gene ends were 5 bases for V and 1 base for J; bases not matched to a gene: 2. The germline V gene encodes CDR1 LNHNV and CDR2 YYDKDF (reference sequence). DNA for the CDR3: TGTGCCACCAGCCGGACTAGCGGGGTCCAAGAGACCCAGTACTTC. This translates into CATSRTSGVQETQYF.

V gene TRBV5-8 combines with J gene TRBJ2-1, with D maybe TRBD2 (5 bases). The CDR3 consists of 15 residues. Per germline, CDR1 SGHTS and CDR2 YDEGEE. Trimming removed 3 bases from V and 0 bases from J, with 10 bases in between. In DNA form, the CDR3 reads TGTGCCAGCAGCTATCTGGGGAGCTCCTACAATGAGCAGTTCTTC. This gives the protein CASSYLGSSYNEQFF. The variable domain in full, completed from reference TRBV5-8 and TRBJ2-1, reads EAGVTQSPTHLIKTRGQQATLRCSPISGHTSVYWYQQALGLGLQFLLWYDEGEERNRGNFPPRFSGRQFPNYSSELNVNALELEDSALYLCASSYLGSSYNEQFFGPGTRLTVL.

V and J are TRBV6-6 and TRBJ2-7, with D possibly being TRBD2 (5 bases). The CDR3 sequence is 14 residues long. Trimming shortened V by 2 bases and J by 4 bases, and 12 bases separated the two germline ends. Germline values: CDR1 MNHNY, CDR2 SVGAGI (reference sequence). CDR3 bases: TGTGCCAGCAGTTACATTGACTACAAGTACGAGCAGTACTTC. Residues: CASSYIDYKYEQYF.

In nucleotides, the CDR3 is TGTGCCATCAGTGAGTCGACCCTGGGACAGGGTTCCTACGAGCAGTACTTC. Translation: CAISESTLGQGSYEQYF. The chain links TRBV10-3 to TRBJ2-7, with 9 nucleotides matching TRBD1. V was pared by 0 bases and J by 1 base, with 7 bases of the junction left unmatched. CDR1 ENHRY and CDR2 SYGVKD come from the germline V gene. This CDR3 comprises 17 residues.

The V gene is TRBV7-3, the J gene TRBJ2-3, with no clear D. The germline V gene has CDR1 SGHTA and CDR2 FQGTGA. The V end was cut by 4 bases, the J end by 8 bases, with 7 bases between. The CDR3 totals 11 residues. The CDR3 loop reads CASSSSGTQYF. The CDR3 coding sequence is TGTGCCAGCAGCTCCTCGGGTACGCAGTATTTT.

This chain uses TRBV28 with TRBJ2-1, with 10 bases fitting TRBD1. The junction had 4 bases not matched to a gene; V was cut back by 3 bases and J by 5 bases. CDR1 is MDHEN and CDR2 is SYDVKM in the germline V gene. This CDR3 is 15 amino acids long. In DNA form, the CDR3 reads TGTGCCAGCAGTTTGGCGGGACAGGGGCACAATGAGCAGTTCTTC. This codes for CASSLAGQGHNEQFF.